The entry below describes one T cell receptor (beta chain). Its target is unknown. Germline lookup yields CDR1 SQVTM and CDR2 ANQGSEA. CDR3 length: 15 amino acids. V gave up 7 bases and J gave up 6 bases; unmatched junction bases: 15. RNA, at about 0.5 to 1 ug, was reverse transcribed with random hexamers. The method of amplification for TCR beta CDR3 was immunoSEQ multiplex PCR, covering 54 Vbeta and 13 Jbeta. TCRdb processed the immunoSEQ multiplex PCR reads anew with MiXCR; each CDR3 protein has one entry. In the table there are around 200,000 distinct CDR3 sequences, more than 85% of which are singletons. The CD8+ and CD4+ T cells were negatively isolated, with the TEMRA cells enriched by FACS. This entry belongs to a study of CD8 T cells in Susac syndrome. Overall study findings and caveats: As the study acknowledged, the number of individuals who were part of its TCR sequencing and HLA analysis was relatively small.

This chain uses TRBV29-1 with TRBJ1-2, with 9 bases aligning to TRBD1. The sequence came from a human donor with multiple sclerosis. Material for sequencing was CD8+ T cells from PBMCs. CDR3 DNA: TGCAGCGCCGCGGCCGGGACAGGGATTTACAATGGCTACACCTTC. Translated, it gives CSAAAGTGIYNGYTF.